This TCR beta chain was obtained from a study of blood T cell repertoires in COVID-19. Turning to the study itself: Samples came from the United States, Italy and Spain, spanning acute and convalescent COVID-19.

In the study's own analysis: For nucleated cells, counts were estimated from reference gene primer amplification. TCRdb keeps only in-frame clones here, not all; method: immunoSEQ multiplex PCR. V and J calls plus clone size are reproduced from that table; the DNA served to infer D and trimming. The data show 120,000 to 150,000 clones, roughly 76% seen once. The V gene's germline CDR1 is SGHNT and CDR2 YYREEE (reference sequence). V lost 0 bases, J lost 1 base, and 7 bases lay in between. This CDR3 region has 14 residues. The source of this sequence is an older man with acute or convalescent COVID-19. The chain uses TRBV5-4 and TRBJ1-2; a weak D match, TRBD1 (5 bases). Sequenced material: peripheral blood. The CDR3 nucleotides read TGTGCCAGCAGCTTGGGTCAGGGTAACTATGGCTACACCTTC. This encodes CASSLGQGNYGYTF.